A selection of T cell receptor beta chains follows, all from one sample in a study of blood T cell repertoires in COVID-19. Sequencing used immunoSEQ multiplex PCR; TCRdb keeps in-frame clones, though not all of them. This table has about 320,000 clones, 88% appearing once. Sequences were obtained from peripheral blood. The receptors stem from a woman aged 25 to 39 with COVID-19, enrolled during active disease. Both conserved end residues are part of each CDR3. A D gene is named only where the DNA matches it firmly.

CDR3 protein,V gene,D gene,J gene
CASSSGQGIGELFF,TRBV27,TRBD1,TRBJ2-2
CSVEWTGETSMNTEAFF,TRBV29-1,TRBD1,TRBJ1-1
CASSQGTGTQEQFF,TRBV14,.,TRBJ2-1
CASSWPGQGGETQYF,TRBV6-5,TRBD1,TRBJ2-5
CAISVQMNTEAFF,TRBV10-3,.,TRBJ1-1
CATQRGGSNQPQHF,TRBV24-1,.,TRBJ1-5
CASSLSPVPETQYF,TRBV7-6,.,TRBJ2-5
CASSLIGTLPHTEAFF,TRBV7-9,.,TRBJ1-1
CASTVDRAATEAFF,TRBV19,TRBD1,TRBJ1-1
CASSLRVTSDTQYF,TRBV7-9,.,TRBJ2-3
CASSIDQGGNQPQHF,TRBV19,TRBD1,TRBJ1-5
CASSDTPLPGKTVF,TRBV6-4,.,TRBJ1-4
CASSSGTSGGQEYF,TRBV7-2,TRBD2,TRBJ2-3
CASSLDPGPQETQYF,TRBV5-1,.,TRBJ2-5
CASSLRPGRYGYTF,TRBV7-2,.,TRBJ1-2
CASSFPQTHSNQPQHF,TRBV28,.,TRBJ1-5